Sequencing of this T cell receptor (beta chain) was carried out in a study of low-dose radiotherapy and immunotherapy resistance in tumors. As for the study in general: The fractionation for Cohort 1 was 0.5 Gy per fraction every 2 weeks, totaling 6.5 Gy. Each fraction given to Cohort 2 every two weeks delivered 1 Gy, and the total reached 13 Gy over 26 weeks. Daily intake of oral aspirin 300 mg by patients lasted four cycles and began on cycle 1 day 1. Intravenous nivolumab 240 mg every two weeks plus ipilimumab 1 mg/kg every six weeks was given to patients.

Both TCRalpha and TCRbeta chains were reverse transcribed with V-gene-specific primers. TCR amplification ran approximately 20 PCR cycles using constant-region and V-primer adapter primers. TCRdb fed the reads into MiXCR, producing one record per CDR3 protein. Of some 6,000 distinct CDR3 sequences listed, roughly 85% are singletons. The V gene lost 5 bases and the J gene lost 3 bases, with 10 bases spanning the gap. Germline assignment: CDR1 MNHEY and CDR2 SVGEGT. This CDR3 is built from 13 residues. The gene calls are TRBV6-2 or TRBV6-3 and TRBJ1-1; TRBD1 is a possible D gene (6 bases). The clonotype comes from a human donor with advanced metastatic prostate, ovarian, gallbladder or colorectal cancer (not recorded which). This table probably holds off-target reads from a library built for another chain. CDR3 coding DNA: TGTGCCAGCAGTAACAGGGTTGACACTGAAGCTTTCTTT. Translated: CASSNRVDTEAFF.